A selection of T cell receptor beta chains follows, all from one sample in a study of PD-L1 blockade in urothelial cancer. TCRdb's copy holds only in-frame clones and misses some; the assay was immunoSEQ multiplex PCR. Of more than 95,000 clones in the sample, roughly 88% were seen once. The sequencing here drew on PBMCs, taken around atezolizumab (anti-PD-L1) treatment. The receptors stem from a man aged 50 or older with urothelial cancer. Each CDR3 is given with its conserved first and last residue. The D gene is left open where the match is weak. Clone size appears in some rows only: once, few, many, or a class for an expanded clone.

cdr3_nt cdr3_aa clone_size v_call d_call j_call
TGTGCCAGTAGTAGGACAGGCAGGAACACTGAAGCTTTCTTT CASSRTGRNTEAFF NA TRBV19 TRBD1 TRBJ1-1
TGTGCCAGCAGTTTGTTTGTGGGGCAGGGTAATTCACCCCTCCACTTT CASSLFVGQGNSPLHF NA TRBV27 NA TRBJ1-6
TGTGCCAGCAGTGAAACGACTAGCAAGCAGTACTTC CASSETTSKQYF NA TRBV25-1 TRBD2 TRBJ2-7
TGTGCCAGCAGCATGGGGCGGGGAGGAAATTCACCCCTCCACTTT CASSMGRGGNSPLHF NA TRBV5-5 NA TRBJ1-6
TGCGCCAGCAGCTTGGCCGGGGATTCACCCCTCCACTTT CASSLAGDSPLHF NA TRBV5-1 NA TRBJ1-6
TGTGCCAGCCGGGCAGCGGGAGTGGTCTCCCTCGAGCAGTACTTC CASRAAGVVSLEQYF NA TRBV19 TRBD2 TRBJ2-7
TGTGCCAGTAGCGGGACGCCTATAGCGGGAAGCTACAATGAGCAGTTCTTC CASSGTPIAGSYNEQFF NA TRBV19 TRBD2 TRBJ2-1
TGCGCCAGCAGCCATCCTATTACAGGCGAGCAGTACTTC CASSHPITGEQYF NA TRBV5-1 NA TRBJ2-7
TGTGCCAGCAGCCAAACTAGCGGGAGCTCCTACAATGAGCAGTTCTTC CASSQTSGSSYNEQFF once TRBV4-2 TRBD2 TRBJ2-1
TGTGCCAGCAGTTCGCGACAGGGGGCTGAAGAGACCCAGTACTTC CASSSRQGAEETQYF NA TRBV28 TRBD1 TRBJ2-5
TGCGCCAGCAGCTTGGGGGCTAAAGATGAGCAGTTCTTC CASSLGAKDEQFF once TRBV5-1 NA TRBJ2-1
TGTGCCAGTGGAGCGGCGAACACCGGGGAGCTGTTTTTT CASGAANTGELFF few TRBV9 NA TRBJ2-2
TGCGCCAGCAGCCTCCAGCTAGCGGGAGATGCAGCAGGCCGGTTCTTC CASSLQLAGDAAGRFF NA TRBV4-1 TRBD2 TRBJ2-1
TGTGCCAGCAGCCTCGAGCGAGCTAACTATGGCTACACCTTC CASSLERANYGYTF NA TRBV28 NA TRBJ1-2
TGTGCCAGCAGCTTAGTTCGGAATGAAAAACTGTTTTTT CASSLVRNEKLFF NA TRBV11-2 NA TRBJ1-4
TGTGCCAGCAGCTCGGACAGAACCTATAGCAATCAGCCCCAGCATTTT CASSSDRTYSNQPQHF NA TRBV28 NA TRBJ1-5
TGTGCCAGCAGTGAAGTTAAAGGACAGGGGGCCTATAGCAATCAGCCCCAGCATTTT CASSEVKGQGAYSNQPQHF NA TRBV6-1 TRBD1 TRBJ1-5
TGTGCCAGCAGTGAATATCCTAGTTCCACAGATACGCAGTATTTT CASSEYPSSTDTQYF NA TRBV25-1 NA TRBJ2-3
TGTGCCAGCAGCGTAGTCCCCAGCGGCAATGAGCAGTTCTTC CASSVVPSGNEQFF NA TRBV9 NA TRBJ2-1
TGTGCCACCAGCAGAACGGGGACAGCTTCCTATAATTCACCCCTCCACTTT CATSRTGTASYNSPLHF NA TRBV15 TRBD1 TRBJ1-6
TGTGCCAGTAGTATTATCCGAAGGGGGACATCAGGTGGAAGCAATCAGCCCCAGCATTTT CASSIIRRGTSGGSNQPQHF NA TRBV19 NA TRBJ1-5
TGTGCCAGCAGCTCCTCCGTCAGGGCGAACACCGGGGAGCTGTTTTTT CASSSSVRANTGELFF few TRBV7-3 NA TRBJ2-2
TGTGCCAGCAGCATAGACGACAGGGTCAACCACAATGAGCAGTTCTTC CASSIDDRVNHNEQFF NA TRBV21-1 NA TRBJ2-1
TGTGCCAGCAGGCAAACAGGGGGTGGCTACACCTTC CASRQTGGGYTF NA TRBV28 TRBD1 TRBJ1-2
TGTGCCAGCAGCGCAGGTTTGAGGGCGAACAATTACGAGCAGTACTTC CASSAGLRANNYEQYF NA TRBV7-8 NA TRBJ2-7
TGCGCCAGCAACGTCGGACAGAAGCAAGAGACCCAGTACTTC CASNVGQKQETQYF NA TRBV5-1 NA TRBJ2-5
TGTGCCAGCTCACGGGGTAGCGGGAGGGGAATCCACTACGAGCAGTACTTC CASSRGSGRGIHYEQYF NA TRBV18 TRBD2 TRBJ2-7
TGTGCCAGCAGCTTATTCCAGGGGATGGCCACCGGGGAGCTGTTTTTT CASSLFQGMATGELFF once TRBV9 NA TRBJ2-2
TGCGCCAGCAGCTTGGCTAGCGGGAGTTACGAGCAGTACTTC CASSLASGSYEQYF NA TRBV5-1 TRBD2 TRBJ2-7
TGTGCCAGTAGTATAGATCGCGGTACTAGCGGGAGAAGCGATGAGCAGTTCTTC CASSIDRGTSGRSDEQFF NA TRBV19 TRBD2 TRBJ2-1
TGTGCCTGGGTAAGACAGGGATATTCTCCCTACGAGCAGTACTTC CAWVRQGYSPYEQYF once TRBV30 TRBD1 TRBJ2-7
TGTGCCAGCAGCGTAGGCAGCGGCAACGAGCAGTACTTC CASSVGSGNEQYF NA TRBV9 NA TRBJ2-7
TGTGCCAGCAGCGCCGGGCCAGGGGTTATGACTGAAGCTTTCTTT CASSAGPGVMTEAFF NA TRBV5-6 NA TRBJ1-1
TGTGCCAGCAGCTTAGATACCAGACTTGAAGCTTTCTTT CASSLDTRLEAFF NA TRBV7-2 NA TRBJ1-1
TGTGCCAGCTCCTCAGTGACTAGCGGAGACAATGAGCAGTTCTTC CASSSVTSGDNEQFF few TRBV2 TRBD2 TRBJ2-1
TGTGCCAGCAGCGTAGTGCTAGCGGGACCGGTCAATGAGCAGTTCTTC CASSVVLAGPVNEQFF NA TRBV9 TRBD2 TRBJ2-1
TGTGCCAGCAGGGGGACAAAAAAAAGTATAGAGACCCAGTACTTC CASRGTKKSIETQYF NA TRBV6-1 NA TRBJ2-5
TGTGCCGCCAAAGAGCCGGGGTTCACCTACGAGCAGTACTTC CAAKEPGFTYEQYF once TRBV10-3 NA TRBJ2-7
TGTGCCAGCAGGGCCTCCGGGACAGGGCGCGAGCAGTACTTC CASRASGTGREQYF NA TRBV6-5 TRBD1 TRBJ2-7
TGTGCCTGGAGTGTACCCCTGGGACAGGGGTTCAATCAGCCCCAGCATTTT CAWSVPLGQGFNQPQHF NA TRBV30 TRBD1 TRBJ1-5
TGTGCCAGCAGCCCCCTAGACAGGACCCGACAAGAGACCCAGTACTTC CASSPLDRTRQETQYF NA TRBV11-2 NA TRBJ2-5
TGCGCCAGCAGCTTGTCCCCCCAGGGGCAGGCCGGGGAGCTGTTTTTT CASSLSPQGQAGELFF NA TRBV5-1 NA TRBJ2-2
TGTGCCAGCATCCTGACAGGGGAGAACCAGCCCCAGCATTTT CASILTGENQPQHF NA TRBV6-1 TRBD1 TRBJ1-5
TGTGCCAGCAGACTAGCGGGAGCGGAAGATACGCAGTATTTT CASRLAGAEDTQYF once TRBV6-1 TRBD2 TRBJ2-3
TGCGCCAGCAGCTTGAGGGGTCTCAACACAGATACGCAGTATTTT CASSLRGLNTDTQYF NA TRBV5-1 NA TRBJ2-3
TGTGCCAGCAGCCACCGGGACAGAGGAAAAGCTTTCTTT CASSHRDRGKAFF NA TRBV7-9 TRBD1 TRBJ1-1
TGTGCCAGCAGTTTGAACAGGGTTACAGATACGCAGTATTTT CASSLNRVTDTQYF NA TRBV28 NA TRBJ2-3